This T cell receptor (beta chain) was identified during a study of blood T cells in healthy people across ages. Findings and limits, study-wide: Unknown donor CMV status possibly confounded expanded clonotype changes. Roughly linear age-related decline in beta diversity appeared, significant by age around 36. Naive CD4+ cell counts and diversity both ran higher in long-lived than in aged donors.

Remarks on this clonotype: The target antigen is unknown.

PCR was performed a second time for roughly 7 to 12 cycles using a sample-barcoded 5' primer and a J-beta primer mix. Every cDNA molecule bore a tag from a template-switch adaptor containing 12 random nucleotides. TCRdb used MiXCR to reprocess the 5' RACE reads, holding one entry per CDR3 protein. The data contain 800,000 to 950,000 distinct CDR3 sequences, about 34% of them singletons. What was sequenced was blood. The clonotype comes from a man between 18 and 29 years old in good health.

CDR3 residues: CSALGAAGEQFF. The CDR3 DNA follows: TGCAGTGCCCTAGGGGCAGCAGGTGAGCAGTTCTTC. J is TRBJ2-1 and V is TRBV20-1; D is possibly TRBD1 (5 bases). CDR1 and CDR2 from the germline V gene are DFQATT and SNEGSKA (reference sequence). V was trimmed by 6 bases and J by 9 bases, leaving 15 bases between them. The length of the CDR3 is 12 residues.